This TCR beta chain derives from a study of beta chain features in type 1 diabetes. As for the study in general: Patient and healthy donor groups were alike in age, gender and cell yields.

The study, taken as a whole, reports: Short templates might get an advantage during PCR, and this would be equal in patients and controls.

The study reverse transcribed the entire isolated RNA, so it sequenced expressed TCRB transcripts. TCRdb keeps only in-frame clones here, not all; method: immunoSEQ multiplex PCR. Among around 290,000 clones listed, around 7.8% were seen once. This clone was seen only a few times. Its target is unknown. This sample also contains other DNA sequences that code for the same CDR3. This receptor was obtained from a woman between 18 and 29 years old in good health. Sequenced: central memory CD4+ T cells from blood.

The CDR3 region has the DNA TGTGCCAGCTCACCGCGGGGGGACACAGATACGCAGTATTTT. It is translated as CASSPRGDTDTQYF. V usage is TRBV18 and J usage is TRBJ2-3; 8 bases line up with TRBD2. The germline V gene encodes CDR1 KGHSH and CDR2 LQKENI. The V segment lost 3 bases and the J segment 2 bases; nucleotides outside the gene matches: 1. There are 14 residues in the CDR3.